Below, 5 T cell receptor beta chains from the same sample are listed, as sequenced in a study of glioma-infiltrating T cells. Amplification of TCR alpha and beta CDR3 regions from RNA used iRepertoire nested multiplex PCR. MiXCR, applied by TCRdb to the multiplex PCR reads, yields one record per CDR3 protein. Found here are fewer than 500,000 distinct CDR3 sequences, around 38% of them singletons; the top ten hold 9.5% to 15%. The sample comprised glioma tissue, nonneoplastic brain tissue, or PBMCs (not recorded which). These TCRs come from a human donor with low-grade glioma or glioblastoma, undergoing nonglioma brain surgery, or in good health (not recorded which).

With respect to this clonotype: A clone one base away is much larger, so this may be a read error. V gene TRBV24-1 combines with J gene TRBJ1-5; D is undetermined. This CDR3 region has 14 residues. From germline, CDR1 is KGHDR and CDR2 SFDVKD. The CDR3 is CVTSGRTFNQPQHF. The CDR3 DNA reads as TGTGTCACCAGTGGCAGGACTTTCAATCAGCCCCAGCATTTT.

The chain couples TRBV4-3 to TRBJ2-1, with D possibly being TRBD1 (5 bases). The CDR3 loop spans 13 amino acids. V lost 2 bases to trimming and J lost 7 bases, with 9 bases between them. From germline, CDR1 is LGHNA and CDR2 YSLEER. CDR3 sequence reads: CASSQQGRNEQFF. The CDR3 bases are TGCGCCAGCAGCCAACAGGGTAGGAATGAGCAGTTCTTC.

This clonotype has just a few counts. This chain links TRBV20-1 with TRBJ1-6; 7 bases line up with TRBD1. The CDR3 extends over 17 amino acids. Trimming at V came to 0 bases and at J to 5 bases, leaving 10 bases not matched to a gene. Germline CDR1 reads DFQATT; CDR2 reads SNEGSKA (reference sequence). CDR3 in DNA: TGCAGTGCTAGAGATGAAACAGGGGCCGGGAATAATTCACCCCTCCACTTT. Its protein product is CSARDETGAGNNSPLHF.

This clonotype was counted at least ten times. The chain employs TRBV6-1 and TRBJ1-6; the D gene is possibly TRBD1 (6 bases). Germline V CDR1 and CDR2: MNHNS, SASEGT. V was pared by 7 bases and J by 8 bases, with 15 bases between. CDR3 length: 14 residues. The CDR3, as DNA: TGTGCCAGCAAGAGTCGGGACACTTATTCACCCCTCCACTTT. It translates to CASKSRDTYSPLHF.

This clonotype occurred a few times. V is TRBV20-1 and J is TRBJ1-2, with 8 nucleotides matching TRBD1. The V gene's germline CDR1 is DFQATT and CDR2 SNEGSKA (reference sequence). CDR3 length equals 14 residues. Germline trimming cut 5 bases from V and 5 bases from J; bases unmatched to any gene: 10. The CDR3 DNA reads as TGCAGTGCTGAAAAGACAGGGGTTTGGTATGGCTACACCTTC. Protein sequence: CSAEKTGVWYGYTF.